This T cell receptor (beta chain) comes out of a study of cytomegalovirus exposure and HLA in healthy donors. PCR employed 60 Vbeta and 13 Jbeta primers. Generated by immunoSEQ multiplex PCR, the TCRdb table keeps only in-frame clones and is missing some. The data contain 100,000 or so clones, around 83% of them seen just once; the ten biggest clones take up about 3.9%. CDR3 length: 13 amino acids. Losses at the gene ends were 4 bases for V and 9 bases for J; bases not matched to a gene: 3. Germline loops: CDR1 MDHEN, CDR2 SYDVKM. This clone was seen only a few times. The chain combines TRBV28 with TRBJ1-5, with 10 positions matching TRBD1. This receptor was obtained from a man younger than 40 in good health and CMV-seronegative. The sequencing sample was made of PBMCs. The CDR3 protein is CASSSDRGRPQHF. CDR3 coding DNA: TGTGCCAGCAGTTCGGACAGGGGGAGGCCCCAGCATTTT.